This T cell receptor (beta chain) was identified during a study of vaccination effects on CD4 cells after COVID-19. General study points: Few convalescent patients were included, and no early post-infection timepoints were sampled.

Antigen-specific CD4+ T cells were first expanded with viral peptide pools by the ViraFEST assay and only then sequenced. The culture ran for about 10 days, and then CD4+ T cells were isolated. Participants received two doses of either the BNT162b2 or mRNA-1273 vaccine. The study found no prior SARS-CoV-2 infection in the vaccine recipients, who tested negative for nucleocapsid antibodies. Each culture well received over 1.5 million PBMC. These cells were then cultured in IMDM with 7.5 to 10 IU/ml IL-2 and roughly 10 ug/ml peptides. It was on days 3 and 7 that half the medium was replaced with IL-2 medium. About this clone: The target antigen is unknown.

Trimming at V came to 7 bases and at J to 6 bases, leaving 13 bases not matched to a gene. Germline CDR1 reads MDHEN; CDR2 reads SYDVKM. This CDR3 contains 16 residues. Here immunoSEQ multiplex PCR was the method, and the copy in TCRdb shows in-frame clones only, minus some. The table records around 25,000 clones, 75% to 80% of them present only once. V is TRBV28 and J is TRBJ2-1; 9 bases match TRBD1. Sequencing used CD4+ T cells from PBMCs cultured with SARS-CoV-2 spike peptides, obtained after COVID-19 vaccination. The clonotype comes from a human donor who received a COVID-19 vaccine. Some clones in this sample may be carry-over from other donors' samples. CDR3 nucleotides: TGTGCCAGCATATCTTCCGGGACAGGGCGTGGCAATGAGCAGTTCTTC. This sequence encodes CASISSGTGRGNEQFF. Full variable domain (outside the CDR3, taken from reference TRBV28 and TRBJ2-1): DVKVTQSSRYLVKRTGEKVFLECVQDMDHENMFWYRQDPGLGLRLIYFSYDVKMKEKGDIPEGYSVSREKKERFSLILESASTNQTSMYLCASISSGTGRGNEQFFGPGTRLTVL.